A single sample is the source of the 3 T cell receptor beta chains below, sequenced in a study of T cells in Graves' hyperthyroidism and ophthalmopathy (dated by TCRdb to between 2018 and 2021). The library relied on multiplex PCR. The sequencer listed for this sample is Illumina HiSeq 2000. The TCR beta CDR3 regions were amplified from the RNA transcripts. The first round of RT-PCR for the TCR CDR3 was performed with the HTBI primer set and the Qiagen OneStep RT-PCR kit. The public reads were quality trimmed at Q25 with fastp and then assembled into clones with MiXCR by TCRdb, keeping productive beta chains. Each record represents a unique CDR3 protein, reported with the most common genes and DNA among its rows. This sample is represented by around 580,000 distinct CDR3 sequences; over 15% of them were singletons. Around 18% of the sample belongs to the ten largest clones. The sequencing input was blood. The receptors originated from a woman in her late teens or twenties with Graves' hyperthyroidism.

In its sample, this clonotype was seen many times. CDR3 DNA sequence: TGTGCCAGCAGCTTTGCGGGCCCTAAAGGGTCCTACGAGCAGTACTTC. It yields the protein CASSFAGPKGSYEQYF. V usage is TRBV7-9 and J usage is TRBJ2-7; D possibly corresponds to TRBD2 (5 bases). The CDR3 is 16 residues long. Looked up from germline, CDR1 is SEHNR and CDR2 is FQNEAQ (reference sequence). The V and J ends lost 3 bases and 1 base respectively, with 16 bases between them.

DNA of the CDR3: TGTGCCAGTAGCCCTAGACCGGGACTAGCGGCCAATTCGAACTCCTACGAGCAGTACTTC. It specifies CASSPRPGLAANSNSYEQYF. V gene TRBV19 combines with J gene TRBJ2-7; 11 bases agree with TRBD2. V was pared by 6 bases and J by 0 bases, with 19 bases of the junction left unmatched. CDR3 length: 20 residues. Germline V CDR1 and CDR2: LNHDA, SQIVND (reference sequence).

This clonotype was found many times. The V gene is TRBV6-1, the J gene TRBJ2-5; unclear D gene. V gave up 1 base and J gave up 2 bases, with 11 bases separating them. CDR1 and CDR2 (germline): MNHNS, SASEGT. The CDR3 is 15 amino acids. The CDR3 coding sequence is TGTGCCAGCAGTGAAGTAGTTGGGGATCAAGAGACCCAGTACTTC. This codes for CASSEVVGDQETQYF.